Following are 20 T cell receptor beta chains from one sample sequenced in a study of monozygotic twins with inflammatory bowel disease. TCRdb re-called the 5' RACE reads; one entry per CDR3 protein, DNA not given. The sample has roughly 160,000 distinct CDR3 sequences. Sample: blood. The source is a human donor with ulcerative colitis or Crohn's disease, or a healthy co-twin of an affected twin (not recorded which).

The chain has TRBV3-1 and TRBJ2-3. This CDR3 is 12 amino acids long. Per germline, CDR1 LGHDT and CDR2 YNNKEL (reference sequence). The CDR3 sequence is CVSSQGVDTQYF.

This rearrangement joins TRBV5-4 to TRBJ2-3; the D call of TRBD1 rests on TCRdb alone, since no DNA is present to check it. Per germline, CDR1 SGHNT and CDR2 YYREEE (reference sequence). The CDR3 is 14 residues long. The CDR3 loop is CASSFGGFTDTQYF.

The V gene is TRBV5-6, the J gene TRBJ2-5; TCRdb's assignment of TRBD1 cannot be checked, as there is no DNA. The germline CDR1 and CDR2 sequences are SGHDT and YYEEEE. This CDR3 spans 15 amino acids. CDR3: CASSLVSGAQETQYF.

This chain's CDR3 is CASSPPRAEETQYF. The V and J genes are TRBV9 and TRBJ2-5; no DNA is available, so the TRBD1 call from TCRdb remains unchecked. Per germline, CDR1 SGDLS and CDR2 YYNGEE. CDR3 size: 14 residues.

The chain employs TRBV20-1 and TRBJ2-3; absent DNA, TCRdb's TRBD1 call cannot be checked. The CDR3 consists of 14 residues. Germline CDR1 reads DFQATT; CDR2 reads SNEGSKA (reference sequence). The chain's CDR3 is CSAWTGGATDTQYF.

The CDR3 sequence is CASDKSVRNQPQHF. This chain connects TRBV28 to TRBJ1-5. Germline assignment: CDR1 MDHEN and CDR2 SYDVKM. The length of the CDR3 is 14 residues.

This chain connects TRBV15 to TRBJ2-3; TCRdb's D gene call, TRBD1, goes unchecked for lack of DNA. The CDR3 is made up of 16 amino acids. The germline gives CDR1 LNHNV, CDR2 YYDKDF (reference sequence). CDR3 sequence: CATSRDYDRATDTQYF.

CDR3 in amino acids: CASSQEDSGLSTDTQYF. The chain has TRBV4-1 and TRBJ2-3; the TCRdb call, TRBD2, lacks DNA for checking. Germline CDR1 MGHRA, CDR2 YSYEKL. There are 17 residues in the CDR3.

The chain carries TRBV10-3 and TRBJ2-3; TCRdb names TRBD2, which stays unverified in the absence of DNA. The CDR3 spans 13 residues. Germline V gene data show CDR1 as ENHRY and CDR2 as SYGVKD. The CDR3 here is CAIKLAGADTQYF.

This CDR3 reads CASSWDRGTGGYEQYF. This chain links TRBV7-8 with TRBJ2-7; no DNA is available, so the TRBD1 call from TCRdb remains unchecked. This CDR3 comprises 16 residues. CDR1 and CDR2 (germline): SGHVS, FQNEAQ. The full variable domain, with the rest looked up from reference TRBV7-8 and TRBJ2-7, is GAGVSQSPRYKVAKRGQDVALRCDPISGHVSLFWYQQALGQGPEFLTYFQNEAQLDKSGLPSDRFFAERPEGSVSTLKIQRTQQEDSAVYLCASSWDRGTGGYEQYFGPGTRLTVT.

V is TRBV7-2 and J is TRBJ2-2; the TCRdb D gene call, TRBD1, has no DNA to confirm it. The CDR3 extends over 14 amino acids. CDR1 SGHTA and CDR2 FQGNSA come from the germline V gene. CDR3 protein: CASSLSTLTGELFF.

The V gene is TRBV29-1, the J gene TRBJ2-7; without DNA, the TCRdb call of TRBD1 cannot be checked. The CDR3 spans 11 residues. Germline CDR1 reads SQVTM; CDR2 reads ANQGSEA. The CDR3 protein is CSVGTVYEQYF.

The CDR3 protein is CASSLGFSSYNEQFF. The V gene is TRBV13, the J gene TRBJ2-1. This CDR3 is 15 amino acids long. Germline CDR1 reads PRHDT; CDR2 reads FYEKMQ (reference sequence).

The chain uses TRBV5-1 and TRBJ2-5; TCRdb returns TRBD1, unconfirmable since there is no DNA. CDR1 is SGHRS and CDR2 is YFSETQ in the germline V gene. This CDR3 region has 17 residues. CDR3 amino acids: CASSLARTGTARETQYF. The full variable domain, in which reference TRBV5-1 and TRBJ2-5 provide the parts outside the CDR3, is KAGVTQTPRYLIKTRGQQVTLSCSPISGHRSVSWYQQTPGQGLQFLFEYFSETQRNKGNFPGRFSGRQFSNSRSEMNVSTLELGDSALYLCASSLARTGTARETQYFGPGTRLLVL.

This sequence joins TRBV5-6 and TRBJ1-1. CDR1 and CDR2 from the germline V gene are SGHDT and YYEEEE. This CDR3 region has 15 residues. CDR3 amino acids: CASSLVSGWGTEAFF.

The V and J genes are TRBV30 and TRBJ2-7; TCRdb gives TRBD1 as the D gene, but with no DNA this cannot be confirmed. CDR3 length equals 14 residues. Germline V gene lookup returns CDR1 GTSNPN and CDR2 SVGIG (reference sequence). CDR3 sequence: CACRRQGSSYERYF. Variable domain in full (rest from reference TRBV30 and TRBJ2-7): SQTIHQWPATLVQPVGSPLSLECTVEGTSNPNLYWYRQAAGRGLQLLFYSVGIGQISSEVPQNLSASRPQDRQFILSSKKLLLSDSGFYLCACRRQGSSYERYFGPGTRLTVT.

This chain uses TRBV2 with TRBJ1-5. Germline CDR1 SNHLY, CDR2 FYNNEI. The CDR3 spans 13 residues. This chain's CDR3 is CASSPDRDQPQHF.

J is TRBJ2-7 and V is TRBV18; TCRdb gives TRBD1 as the D gene, but with no DNA this cannot be confirmed. The germline CDR1 and CDR2 sequences are KGHSH and LQKENI. CDR3 length: 15 amino acids. This chain's CDR3 is CASSPGTGVDYEQYF.

V is TRBV12-3 or TRBV12-4 and J is TRBJ1-5; TCRdb's D call of TRBD1 is untestable without DNA. This CDR3 has 14 amino acids. CDR3 residues: CASSGQGKYQPQHF.

V gene TRBV7-2 combines with J gene TRBJ2-7; TCRdb indicates TRBD2, and absent DNA this call remains unverified. Looked up from germline, CDR1 is SGHTA and CDR2 is FQGNSA. The CDR3 is made up of 16 amino acids. CDR3 amino acids: CASSLTSVTSSYEQYF.